The source of this T cell receptor beta chain is a study of blood T cell repertoires in COVID-19. The method was immunoSEQ multiplex PCR; TCRdb's version includes in-frame clones alone and lacks a portion of them. The table includes about 200,000 clones, 75% to 85% detected once. This sequence was found in a middle-aged woman with acute COVID-19. The specimen sequenced was PBMCs or T cells enriched from blood (not recorded which).

Here the CDR3 reads CASSLRGLTNEQFF. In DNA, the CDR3 is TGTGCCAGCAGCTTAAGGGGGCTCACGAATGAGCAGTTCTTC. The chain has TRBV13 and TRBJ2-1; 7 nucleotides agree with TRBD1. Germline V gives CDR1 PRHDT, CDR2 FYEKMQ (reference sequence). Germline trimming cut 2 bases from V and 7 bases from J; bases unmatched to any gene: 5. This CDR3 is 14 amino acids long. Variable domain in full (rest from reference TRBV13 and TRBJ2-1): AAGVIQSPRHLIKEKRETATLKCYPIPRHDTVYWYQQGPGQDPQFLISFYEKMQSDKGSIPDRFSAQQFSDYHSELNMSSLELGDSALYFCASSLRGLTNEQFFGPGTRLTVL.